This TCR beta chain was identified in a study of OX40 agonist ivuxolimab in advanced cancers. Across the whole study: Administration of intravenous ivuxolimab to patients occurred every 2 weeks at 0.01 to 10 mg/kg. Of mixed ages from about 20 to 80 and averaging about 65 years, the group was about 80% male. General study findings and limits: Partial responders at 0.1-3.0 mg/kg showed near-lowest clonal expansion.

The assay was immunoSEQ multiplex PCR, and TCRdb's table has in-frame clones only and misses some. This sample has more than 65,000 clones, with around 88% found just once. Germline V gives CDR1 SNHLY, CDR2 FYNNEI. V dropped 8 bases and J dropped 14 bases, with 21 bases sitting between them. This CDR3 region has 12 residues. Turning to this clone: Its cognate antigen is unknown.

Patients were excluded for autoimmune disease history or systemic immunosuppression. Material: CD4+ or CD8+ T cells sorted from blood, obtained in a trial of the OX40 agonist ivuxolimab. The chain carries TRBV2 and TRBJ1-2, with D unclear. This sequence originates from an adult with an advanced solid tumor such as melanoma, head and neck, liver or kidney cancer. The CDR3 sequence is CASGRTEFLSTF. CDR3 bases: TGTGCCAGCGGTCGAACAGAATTTCTCAGTACCTTC.